The present entry profiles one T cell receptor (beta chain) with its context. Its antigen remains unknown. This sample was included in a study of STAT5B mutations in CD4+ large granular lymphocyte leukemia. Study-wide results and caveats: Compared with healthy controls (2/35), patient top clones favored TRBV06 (8/27). Main leukemic clonotypes were patient-specific, but more than 20% appeared at low frequency elsewhere.

In the authors' methods: The detection floor for productive clonotype frequency was 2.59 x 10-5. Profiling relied on immunoSEQ multiplex PCR, and the TCRdb table lists in-frame clones only, not all of them. D and trimming come from the DNA, and the V and J calls and clone size come from that table. Of roughly 30,000 clones detected, 70% to 90% appear once; the ten largest clones hold less than 4%. With 3 bases clipped from V and 3 bases from J, the junction kept 10 bases outside the gene matches. The CDR3 spans 17 residues. Germline V CDR1 and CDR2: MRHNA, SNTAGT. The sequence derives from a human donor in good health. The chain is built from TRBV6-4 and TRBJ2-2; the match to TRBD1 covers 7 bases. The specimen was CD4+ T cells from blood buffy coats. CDR3 DNA sequence: TGTGCCAGCAGTGAACGCTTGACCGGGACAGACACCGGGGAGCTGTTTTTT. This codes for CASSERLTGTDTGELFF.